These 14 T cell receptor beta chains originate from one sample sequenced in a study of blood T cell repertoires in COVID-19. Some clones are missing from TCRdb's copy, which holds only in-frame ones; the method was immunoSEQ multiplex PCR. The repertoire includes under 200,000 clones, approximately 86% of them detected once, and 7% to 8% sits in the top ten. The sample was peripheral blood. These receptors were obtained from a woman over 75 in a cohort sampled during active or convalescent COVID-19.

This sequence joins TRBV9 and TRBJ1-1, with no clear D. Germline V gene sequence: CDR1 SGDLS, CDR2 YYNGEE. The CDR3 is 14 amino acids. The V end was cut by 1 base, the J end by 0 bases, with 7 bases between. CDR3 loop: CASSVMAMNTEAFF. CDR3 DNA: TGTGCCAGCAGCGTAATGGCCATGAACACTGAAGCTTTCTTT.

A few counts support this clone. The rearrangement joins TRBV6-5 to TRBJ1-4; D remains unclear. V was shortened by 5 bases and J by 5 bases, with 12 bases between the two germline ends. Germline V gene data show CDR1 as MNHEY and CDR2 as SVGAGI. The CDR3 has 14 residues. The CDR3 nucleotides are TGTGCCAGCAGTACCCCGGCGGTAAATGAAAAACTGTTTTTT. Amino acids: CASSTPAVNEKLFF.

This chain uses TRBV9 with TRBJ1-3; a weak D match, TRBD1 (5 bases). V dropped 6 bases and J dropped 9 bases, with 16 bases sitting between them. The CDR3 sequence is 13 residues long. Germline CDR1 SGDLS, CDR2 YYNGEE. Here the CDR3 reads CASKRGHDATIYF. In DNA, the CDR3 is TGTGCCAGCAAGAGAGGACACGATGCCACCATATATTTT.

This clone came up once. V gene TRBV4-3 combines with J gene TRBJ2-7, with D hard to call. V was trimmed by 0 bases and J by 0 bases, leaving 12 bases between them. The CDR3 has 16 residues. CDR1 is LGHNA, CDR2 YSLEER, per germline. CDR3 amino acids: CASSQDGTTASYEQYF. The DNA of the CDR3 is TGCGCCAGCAGCCAAGATGGTACGACTGCCTCCTACGAGCAGTACTTC.

This chain joins TRBV2 and TRBJ1-6; no firm D call. V was shortened by 6 bases and J by 8 bases, with 8 bases between the two germline ends. Germline V gene lookup returns CDR1 SNHLY and CDR2 FYNNEI. This CDR3 has 12 residues. Written as DNA, the CDR3 is TGTGCCAGCAGGAGGGAGTATTCACCCCTCCACTTT. Residues: CASRREYSPLHF.

This CDR3 reads CASSRQVGAGANVLTF. As DNA, the CDR3 is TGTGCCAGCAGCCGACAGGTAGGGGCTGGGGCCAACGTCCTGACTTTC. V and J are TRBV5-4 and TRBJ2-6, with a possible D match to TRBD1 (6 bases). Germline CDR1 is SGHNT and CDR2 is YYREEE (reference sequence). V was cut by 4 bases and J by 2 bases, with 13 bases left in between. The CDR3 consists of 16 residues.

The J gene is TRBJ2-3, the V gene TRBV6-5; TRBD2 might be the D (6 bases). Trimming took 8 bases from V and 2 from J, leaving 17 bases between them. Looked up from germline, CDR1 is MNHEY and CDR2 is SVGAGI. The CDR3 is 15 residues long. The CDR3 DNA follows: TGTGCCAGCCCTACGGGGCGGGAACCCACAGATACGCAGTATTTT. It codes for CASPTGREPTDTQYF.

The rearrangement uses TRBV5-1 and TRBJ1-1, with D possibly being TRBD1 (5 bases). V was pared by 4 bases and J by 3 bases, with 16 bases between. CDR1 is SGHRS, CDR2 YFSETQ, per germline. The CDR3 totals 15 residues. The CDR3: CASSITLRVDTEAFF. DNA for the CDR3: TGCGCCAGCAGCATAACCCTCAGGGTTGACACTGAAGCTTTCTTT.

The chain combines TRBV3-1 (or the pseudogene TRBV3-2) with TRBJ1-2, with D unclear. The length of the CDR3 is 16 residues. Germline V lookup: CDR1 LGHDT, CDR2 YNNKEL (reference sequence). Trimming removed 0 bases at V and 0 bases at J, with 11 bases between. This chain's CDR3 is CASSQDSRPTNYGYTF. The CDR3 coding sequence is TGTGCCAGCAGCCAAGATTCCAGGCCGACTAACTATGGCTACACCTTC.

This chain uses TRBV5-5 with TRBJ2-1; 9 bases line up with TRBD1. The CDR3 contains 15 residues. CDR1 and CDR2 from the germline V gene are SGHKS and YYEKEE (reference sequence). J lost 4 bases, V lost 4 bases, and 6 bases had no gene match. DNA of the CDR3: TGTGCCAGCAGCCACAGGGGGCGCGGGTACAATGAGCAGTTCTTC. It encodes CASSHRGRGYNEQFF.

The V gene is TRBV9, the J gene TRBJ1-6; TRBD1 aligns across 8 bases. The CDR3 runs to 15 residues. J lost 6 bases, V lost 0 bases, and 2 bases had no gene match. The V gene's germline CDR1 is SGDLS and CDR2 YYNGEE. The CDR3 DNA follows: TGTGCCAGCAGCGTAGCTACAGGGGGTAATTCACCCCTCCACTTT. Translation: CASSVATGGNSPLHF.

The rearrangement uses TRBV9 and TRBJ1-2; tentatively, D is TRBD1 (6 bases). The CDR3 is 15 amino acids. Germline V gives CDR1 SGDLS, CDR2 YYNGEE. V was shortened by 4 bases and J by 6 bases, with 19 bases between the two germline ends. CDR3 nucleotides: TGTGCCAGCAGCAGACACAGGGTGGTGTTGGATGGCTACACCTTC. Its protein product is CASSRHRVVLDGYTF.

This chain connects TRBV28 to TRBJ1-2; the match to TRBD1 covers 8 bases. V was pared by 3 bases and J by 3 bases, with 3 bases of the junction left unmatched. From germline, CDR1 is MDHEN and CDR2 SYDVKM. This CDR3 spans 14 amino acids. CDR3 DNA sequence: TGTGCCAGCAGTTTTCTACAGGGGGACTATGGCTACACCTTC. It translates to CASSFLQGDYGYTF.

The chain combines TRBV5-6 with TRBJ1-2; D is undetermined. The CDR3 is made up of 18 amino acids. Germline V gene sequence: CDR1 SGHDT, CDR2 YYEEEE. The V end lost 0 bases, the J end lost 0 bases, and 18 bases lay between the germline ends. The CDR3: CASSLAAPLLGTNYGYTF. The CDR3 region has the DNA TGTGCCAGCAGCTTGGCGGCCCCTCTCCTCGGGACTAACTATGGCTACACCTTC.